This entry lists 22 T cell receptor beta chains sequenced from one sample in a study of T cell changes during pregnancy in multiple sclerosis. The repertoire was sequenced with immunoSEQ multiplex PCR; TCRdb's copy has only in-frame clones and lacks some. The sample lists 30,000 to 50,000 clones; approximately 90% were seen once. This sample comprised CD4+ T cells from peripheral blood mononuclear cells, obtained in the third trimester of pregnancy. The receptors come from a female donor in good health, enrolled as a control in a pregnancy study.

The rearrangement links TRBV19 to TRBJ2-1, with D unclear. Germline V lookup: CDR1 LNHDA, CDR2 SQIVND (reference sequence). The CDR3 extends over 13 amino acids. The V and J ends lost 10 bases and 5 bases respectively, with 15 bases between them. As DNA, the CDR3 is TGTGCCACTGAGTCCCTTGCCCACAATGAGCAGTTCTTC. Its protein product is CATESLAHNEQFF.

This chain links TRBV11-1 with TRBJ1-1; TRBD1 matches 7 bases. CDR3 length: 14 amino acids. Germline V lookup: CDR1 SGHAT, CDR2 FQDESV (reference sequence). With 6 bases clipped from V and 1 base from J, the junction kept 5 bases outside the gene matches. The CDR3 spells CASRRGQPNTEAFF. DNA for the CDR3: TGTGCCAGCAGGAGGGGACAGCCGAACACTGAAGCTTTCTTT.

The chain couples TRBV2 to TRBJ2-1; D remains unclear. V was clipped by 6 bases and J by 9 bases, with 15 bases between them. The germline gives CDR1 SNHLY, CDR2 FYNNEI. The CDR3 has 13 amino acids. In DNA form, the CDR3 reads TGTGCCAGCAGCATCCTAGAATCGGCTGAGCAGTTCTTC. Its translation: CASSILESAEQFF.

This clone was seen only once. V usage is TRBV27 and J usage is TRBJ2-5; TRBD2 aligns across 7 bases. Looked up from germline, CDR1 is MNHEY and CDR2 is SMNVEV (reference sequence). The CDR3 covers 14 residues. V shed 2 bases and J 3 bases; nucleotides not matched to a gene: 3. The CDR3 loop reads CASSLGGRKETQYF. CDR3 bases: TGTGCCAGCAGTTTAGGCGGGAGAAAAGAGACCCAGTACTTC.

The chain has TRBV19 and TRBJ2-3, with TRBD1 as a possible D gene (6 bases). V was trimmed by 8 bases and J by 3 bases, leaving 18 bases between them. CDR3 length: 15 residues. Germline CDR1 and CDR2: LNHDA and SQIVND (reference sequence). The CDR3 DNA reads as TGTGCCAGTCTGAAACAGGGCGGTCCGACAGATACGCAGTATTTT. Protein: CASLKQGGPTDTQYF. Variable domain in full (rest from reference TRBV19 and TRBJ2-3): DGGITQSPKYLFRKEGQNVTLSCEQNLNHDAMYWYRQDPGQGLRLIYYSQIVNDFQKGDIAEGYSVSREKKESFPLTVTSAQKNPTAFYLCASLKQGGPTDTQYFGPGTRLTVL.

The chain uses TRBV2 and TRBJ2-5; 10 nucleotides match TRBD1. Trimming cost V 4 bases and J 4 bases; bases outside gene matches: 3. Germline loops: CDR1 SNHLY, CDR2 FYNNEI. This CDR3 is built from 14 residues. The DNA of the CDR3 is TGTGCCAGCAGTGTGCGGACAGGGGGAGAGACCCAGTACTTC. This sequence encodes CASSVRTGGETQYF.

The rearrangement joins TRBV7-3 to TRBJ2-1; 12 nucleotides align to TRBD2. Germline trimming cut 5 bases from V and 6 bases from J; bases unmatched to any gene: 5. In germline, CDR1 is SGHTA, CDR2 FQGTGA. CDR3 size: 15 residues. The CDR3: CASSPGLAGPNEQFF. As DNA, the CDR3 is TGTGCCAGCAGCCCGGGACTAGCGGGCCCCAATGAGCAGTTCTTC. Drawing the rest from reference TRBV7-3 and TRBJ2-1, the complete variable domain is GAGVSQTPSNKVTEKGKYVELRCDPISGHTALYWYRQSLGQGPEFLIYFQGTGAADDSGLPNDRFFAVRPEGSVSTLKIQRTERGDSAVYLCASSPGLAGPNEQFFGPGTRLTVL.

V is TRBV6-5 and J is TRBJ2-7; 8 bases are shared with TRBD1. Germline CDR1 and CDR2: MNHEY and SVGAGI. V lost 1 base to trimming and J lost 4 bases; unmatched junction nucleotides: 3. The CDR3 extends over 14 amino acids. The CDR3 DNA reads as TGTGCCAGCAGTTACTTCCAGGGGGCGTACGAGCAGTACTTC. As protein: CASSYFQGAYEQYF.

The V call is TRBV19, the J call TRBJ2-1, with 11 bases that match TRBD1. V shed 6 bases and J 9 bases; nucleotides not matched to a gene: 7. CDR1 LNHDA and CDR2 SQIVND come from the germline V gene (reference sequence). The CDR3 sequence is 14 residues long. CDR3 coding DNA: TGTGCCAGTAGCCAGGACAGGGGGCGGTTTGAGCAGTTCTTC. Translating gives CASSQDRGRFEQFF.

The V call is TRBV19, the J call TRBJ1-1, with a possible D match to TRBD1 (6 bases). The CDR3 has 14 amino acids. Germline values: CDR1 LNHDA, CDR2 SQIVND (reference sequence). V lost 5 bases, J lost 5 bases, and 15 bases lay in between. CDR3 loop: CASSEGGTGTEAFF. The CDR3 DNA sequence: TGTGCCAGTAGTGAGGGGGGGACGGGGACTGAAGCTTTCTTT.

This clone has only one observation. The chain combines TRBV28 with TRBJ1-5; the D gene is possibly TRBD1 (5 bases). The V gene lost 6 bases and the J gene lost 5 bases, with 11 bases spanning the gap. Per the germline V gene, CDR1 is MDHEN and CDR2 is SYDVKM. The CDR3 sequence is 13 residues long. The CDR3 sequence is CASRVGLDQPQHF. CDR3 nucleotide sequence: TGTGCCAGCAGGGTGGGGCTCGATCAGCCCCAGCATTTT. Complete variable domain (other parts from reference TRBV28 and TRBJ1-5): DVKVTQSSRYLVKRTGEKVFLECVQDMDHENMFWYRQDPGLGLRLIYFSYDVKMKEKGDIPEGYSVSREKKERFSLILESASTNQTSMYLCASRVGLDQPQHFGDGTRLSIL.

The CDR3 loop is CASSIGGFNYGYTF. CDR3 nucleotides: TGTGCCAGTAGTATTGGAGGGTTTAACTATGGCTACACCTTC. The chain joins TRBV19 to TRBJ1-2; D is uncertain. The length of the CDR3 is 14 residues. Between the trimmed V and J ends, which lost 3 bases and 1 base, there was a span of 9 bases. Germline V gives CDR1 LNHDA, CDR2 SQIVND (reference sequence).

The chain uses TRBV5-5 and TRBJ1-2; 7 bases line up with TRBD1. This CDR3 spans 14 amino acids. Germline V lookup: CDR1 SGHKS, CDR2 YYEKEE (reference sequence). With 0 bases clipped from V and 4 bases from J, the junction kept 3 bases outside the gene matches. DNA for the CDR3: TGTGCCAGCAGCTTGGAAGGGGGCGGCTATGGCTACACCTTC. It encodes CASSLEGGGYGYTF.

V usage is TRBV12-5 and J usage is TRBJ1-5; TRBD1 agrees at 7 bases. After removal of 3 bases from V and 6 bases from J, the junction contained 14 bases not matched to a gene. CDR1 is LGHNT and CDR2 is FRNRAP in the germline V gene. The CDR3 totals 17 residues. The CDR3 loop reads CASGLRTGRAIGQPQHF. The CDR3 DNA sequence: TGTGCTAGTGGTTTACGGACAGGTAGGGCAATCGGTCAGCCCCAGCATTTT. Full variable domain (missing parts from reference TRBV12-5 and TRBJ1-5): DARVTQTPRHKVTEMGQEVTMRCQPILGHNTVFWYRQTMMQGLELLAYFRNRAPLDDSGMPKDRFSAEMPDATLATLKIQPSEPRDSAVYFCASGLRTGRAIGQPQHFGDGTRLSIL.

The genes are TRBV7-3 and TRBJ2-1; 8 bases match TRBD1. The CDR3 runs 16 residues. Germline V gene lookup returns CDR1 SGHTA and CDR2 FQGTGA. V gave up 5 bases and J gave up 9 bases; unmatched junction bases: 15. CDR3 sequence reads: CASSPGQGRGLGEQFF. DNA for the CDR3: TGTGCCAGCAGCCCAGGACAGGGACGGGGGTTAGGTGAGCAGTTCTTC.

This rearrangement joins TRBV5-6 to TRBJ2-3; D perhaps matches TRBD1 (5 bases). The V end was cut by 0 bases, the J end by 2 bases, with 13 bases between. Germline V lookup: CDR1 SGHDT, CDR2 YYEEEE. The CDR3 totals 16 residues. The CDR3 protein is CASSLGSGWYTDTQYF. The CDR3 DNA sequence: TGTGCCAGCAGCTTGGGGTCAGGGTGGTACACAGATACGCAGTATTTT.

CDR3 DNA sequence: TGTGCCAGCAGCTTGCAGGGGGCTTACAACACCGGGGAGCTGTTTTTT. It encodes CASSLQGAYNTGELFF. This chain joins TRBV5-8 and TRBJ2-2; TRBD1 matches at 8 bases. J was trimmed by 2 bases and V by 1 base; bases with no gene match: 4. The CDR3 spans 16 residues. Germline assignment: CDR1 SGHTS and CDR2 YDEGEE.

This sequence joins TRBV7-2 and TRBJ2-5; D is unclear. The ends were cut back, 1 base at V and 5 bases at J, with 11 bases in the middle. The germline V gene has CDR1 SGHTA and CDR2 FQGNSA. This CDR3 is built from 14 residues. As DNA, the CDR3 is TGTGCCAGCAGCTTAGAACGGTTAGTGGAGACCCAGTACTTC. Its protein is CASSLERLVETQYF.

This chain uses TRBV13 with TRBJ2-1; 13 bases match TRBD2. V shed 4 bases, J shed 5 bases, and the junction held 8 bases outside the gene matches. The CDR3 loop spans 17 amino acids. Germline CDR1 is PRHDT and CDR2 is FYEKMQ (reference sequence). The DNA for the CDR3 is TGTGCCAGCAGCTCCAGGACTAGCGGGAGATACCACAATGAGCAGTTCTTC. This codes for CASSSRTSGRYHNEQFF. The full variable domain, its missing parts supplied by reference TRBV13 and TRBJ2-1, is AAGVIQSPRHLIKEKRETATLKCYPIPRHDTVYWYQQGPGQDPQFLISFYEKMQSDKGSIPDRFSAQQFSDYHSELNMSSLELGDSALYFCASSSRTSGRYHNEQFFGPGTRLTVL.

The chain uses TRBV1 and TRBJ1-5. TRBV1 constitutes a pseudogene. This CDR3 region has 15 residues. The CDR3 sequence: CTSTLRAGINQPQHF. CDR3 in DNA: TGCACCAGCACTCTCCGGGCCGGGATCAATCAGCCCCAGCATTTT.

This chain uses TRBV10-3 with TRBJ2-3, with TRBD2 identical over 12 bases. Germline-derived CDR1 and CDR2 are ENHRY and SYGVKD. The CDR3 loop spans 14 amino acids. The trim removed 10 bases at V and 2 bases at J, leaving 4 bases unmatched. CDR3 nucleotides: TGTGCCACCCGGACTAGCGGGGTCACAGATACGCAGTATTTT. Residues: CATRTSGVTDTQYF.

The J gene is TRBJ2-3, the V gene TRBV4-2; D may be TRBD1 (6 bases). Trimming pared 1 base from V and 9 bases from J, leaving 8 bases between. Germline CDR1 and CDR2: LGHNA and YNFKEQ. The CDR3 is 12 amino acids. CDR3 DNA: TGTGCCAGCAGCCAAGCGACAGGCACGCAGTATTTT. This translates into CASSQATGTQYF.